This T cell receptor beta chain was retrieved from a study of blood T cells in healthy people across ages. This CDR3 is 17 amino acids long. Per the germline V gene, CDR1 is SEHNR and CDR2 is FQNEAQ (reference sequence). A sample-barcoded 5' primer and a J-beta primer mix were used in a second PCR of roughly 6 to 11 cycles. In TCRdb, the 5' RACE reads were re-called with MiXCR into one record per CDR3 protein. This table has about 1,800,000 distinct CDR3 sequences, 28% appearing once. The genes are TRBV7-9 and TRBJ2-5; 7 bases line up with TRBD2. The closer fit of TRBJ2-7 to the DNA end suggests the J call may be wrong. The sample taken for sequencing was blood. This clonotype originated in a woman in her thirties in good health. CDR3 sequence reads: CASSITRGGEGNYEQYF. CDR3 in DNA: TGTGCCAGCAGCATTACGAGGGGAGGGGAAGGGAACTACGAGCAGTACTTC.